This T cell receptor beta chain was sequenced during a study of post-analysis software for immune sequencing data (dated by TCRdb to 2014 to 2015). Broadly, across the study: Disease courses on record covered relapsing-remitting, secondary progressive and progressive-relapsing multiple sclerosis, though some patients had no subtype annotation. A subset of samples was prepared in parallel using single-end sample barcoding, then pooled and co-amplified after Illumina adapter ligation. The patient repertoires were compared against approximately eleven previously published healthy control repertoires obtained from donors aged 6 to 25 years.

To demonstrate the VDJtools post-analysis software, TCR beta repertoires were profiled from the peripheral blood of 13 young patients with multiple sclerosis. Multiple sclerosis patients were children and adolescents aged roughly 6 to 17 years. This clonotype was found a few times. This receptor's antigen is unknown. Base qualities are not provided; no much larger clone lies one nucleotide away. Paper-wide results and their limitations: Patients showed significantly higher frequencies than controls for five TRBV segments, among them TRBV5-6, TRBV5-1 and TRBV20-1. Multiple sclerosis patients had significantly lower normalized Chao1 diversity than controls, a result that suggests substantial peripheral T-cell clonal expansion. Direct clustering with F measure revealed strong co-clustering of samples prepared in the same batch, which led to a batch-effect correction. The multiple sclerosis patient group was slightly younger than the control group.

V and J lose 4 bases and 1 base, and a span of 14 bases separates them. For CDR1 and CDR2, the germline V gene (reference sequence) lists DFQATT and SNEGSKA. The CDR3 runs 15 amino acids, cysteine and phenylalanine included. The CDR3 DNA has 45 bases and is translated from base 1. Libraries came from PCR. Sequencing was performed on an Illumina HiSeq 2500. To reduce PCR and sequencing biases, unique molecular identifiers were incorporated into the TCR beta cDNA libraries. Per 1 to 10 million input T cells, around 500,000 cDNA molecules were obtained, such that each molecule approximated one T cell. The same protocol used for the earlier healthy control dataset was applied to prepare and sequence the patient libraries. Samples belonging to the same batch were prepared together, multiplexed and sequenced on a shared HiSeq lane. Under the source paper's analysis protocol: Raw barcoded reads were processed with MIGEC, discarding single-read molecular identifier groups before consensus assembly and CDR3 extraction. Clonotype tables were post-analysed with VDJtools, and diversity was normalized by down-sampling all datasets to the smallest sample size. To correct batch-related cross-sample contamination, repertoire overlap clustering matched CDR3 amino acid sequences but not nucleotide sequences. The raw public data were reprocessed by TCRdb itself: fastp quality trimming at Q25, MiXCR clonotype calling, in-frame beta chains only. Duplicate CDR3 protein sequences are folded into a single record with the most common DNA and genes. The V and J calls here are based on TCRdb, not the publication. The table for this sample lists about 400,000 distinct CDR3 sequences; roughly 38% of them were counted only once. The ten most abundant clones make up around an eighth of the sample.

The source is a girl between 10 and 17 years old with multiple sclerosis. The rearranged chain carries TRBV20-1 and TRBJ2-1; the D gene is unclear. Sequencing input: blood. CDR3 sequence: CSANRVFRSYNEQFF. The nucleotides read TGCAGTGCTAATCGGGTGTTCCGGTCCTACAATGAGCAGTTCTTC.